A selection of T cell receptor beta chains follows, all from one sample in a study of blood T cell repertoires in COVID-19. Clones were read by immunoSEQ multiplex PCR, and TCRdb kept only the in-frame ones, dropping some. The data show more than 300,000 clones, nearly 90% seen once. Sequencing was done on a sample of PBMCs or T cells enriched from blood (not recorded which). Every receptor here comes from a woman aged 25 to 45 who had recovered from COVID-19. Both conserved end residues are trimmed from each CDR3. The order of the fields is D gene, J gene, V gene, clone size, CDR3 protein. D genes are given only for firm matches. Rows may omit the clone size; those that give it use once, few, many or a size class.

D gene: -; J gene: TRBJ2-5; V gene: TRBV11-3; clone size: -; CDR3 protein: ASSSAYGGQETQY
D gene: -; J gene: TRBJ1-3; V gene: TRBV30; clone size: -; CDR3 protein: AWSPGTGNTIY
D gene: TRBD1; J gene: TRBJ1-6; V gene: TRBV5-1; clone size: -; CDR3 protein: ASSLGGQGRSPLH
D gene: TRBD1; J gene: TRBJ2-7; V gene: TRBV7-9; clone size: -; CDR3 protein: ASSPPGQLYEQY
D gene: TRBD2; J gene: TRBJ2-7; V gene: TRBV13; clone size: -; CDR3 protein: ASSTSSGGPYEQY
D gene: TRBD2; J gene: TRBJ2-5; V gene: TRBV6-6; clone size: -; CDR3 protein: ASHLGLAGVDETQY
D gene: -; J gene: TRBJ1-6; V gene: TRBV4-1; clone size: -; CDR3 protein: ASSQVGPGSPLH
D gene: TRBD2; J gene: TRBJ2-1; V gene: TRBV11-2; clone size: -; CDR3 protein: ASSLRGLAGGPSYNEQF
D gene: -; J gene: TRBJ2-5; V gene: TRBV2; clone size: once; CDR3 protein: ASSERAGARETQY
D gene: -; J gene: TRBJ1-4; V gene: TRBV7-9; clone size: -; CDR3 protein: ASSLASSEKLF
D gene: -; J gene: TRBJ1-1; V gene: TRBV27; clone size: -; CDR3 protein: ASSLRGASNTEAF
D gene: -; J gene: TRBJ1-1; V gene: TRBV19; clone size: -; CDR3 protein: ASSMETRPNTEAF
D gene: TRBD2; J gene: TRBJ2-1; V gene: TRBV2; clone size: -; CDR3 protein: ASRGLAHNEQF
D gene: -; J gene: TRBJ1-1; V gene: TRBV2; clone size: -; CDR3 protein: ASSPDRGTEAF
D gene: -; J gene: TRBJ1-3; V gene: TRBV5-1; clone size: -; CDR3 protein: ASSTGGPGNSGNTIY
D gene: TRBD1; J gene: TRBJ1-2; V gene: TRBV11-2; clone size: -; CDR3 protein: ASSSTTGGAPRGYT